This entry lists 28 T cell receptor beta chains sequenced from one sample in a study of vaccination and CD4 T cells after COVID-19. No antigens are known for them. The treatment was: roughly 10-day PBMC culture with coronavirus spike peptide pools or control peptides (ViraFEST assay). One should note that the unexposed donor's CD4+ T cells were collected before the COVID-19 pandemic (2011-2018). Scientists ran DNA taken from cultured CD4+ T cells through the Oncomine TCR Beta short-read assay for sequencing. In this case, cultured CD4+ T cells provided the extracted genomic DNA. TCRdb fed the PCR reads into MiXCR, producing one record per CDR3 protein. This table has 9,900 or so distinct CDR3 sequences, around 41% appearing once. Source material: CD4+ T cells from blood, cultured in vitro. These receptors all stem from a human donor in good health.

The chain recombines TRBV6-1 with TRBJ1-2; tentatively, D is TRBD1 (6 bases). The V and J ends lost 6 bases and 1 base respectively, with 15 bases between them. CDR1 MNHNS and CDR2 SASEGT come from the germline V gene. The length of the CDR3 is 15 residues. The CDR3 nucleotides are TGTGCCAGCAGAGAGACAGGAGGATATAACTATGGCTACACCTTC. It yields the protein CASRETGGYNYGYTF.

This clonotype was observed a few times. The chain is built from TRBV6-1 and TRBJ1-6; D is ambiguous. Germline-derived CDR1 and CDR2 are MNHNS and SASEGT. Between the trimmed V and J ends, which lost 4 bases and 10 bases, there was a span of 11 bases. The CDR3 is made up of 13 amino acids. The CDR3 bases are TGTGCCAGCAGTGGCCCCGTGAGGTCACCCCTCCACTTT. It translates to CASSGPVRSPLHF.

This clonotype is judged medium-sized. The rearrangement uses TRBV19 and TRBJ2-7, with D perhaps given as TRBD1 or TRBD2 (5 bases each). Trimming shortened V by 4 bases and J by 4 bases, and 14 bases separated the two germline ends. The germline CDR1 and CDR2 sequences are LNHDA and SQIVND (reference sequence). The CDR3 loop spans 14 amino acids. The CDR3 DNA follows: TGTGCCAGTAGTAGATCCGGGACCAATTACGAGCAGTACTTC. This sequence encodes CASSRSGTNYEQYF.

This clonotype came up a few times. The V gene is TRBV27, the J gene TRBJ2-7; TRBD2 is a possible D gene (5 bases). This CDR3 region has 12 residues. Trimming took off 3 bases at V and 6 bases at J, with 9 bases between the two ends. The germline CDR1 and CDR2 sequences are MNHEY and SMNVEV (reference sequence). The CDR3 DNA is TGTGCCAGCAGTTTCCGGGGTCTCGAGCAGTACTTC. Residues: CASSFRGLEQYF.

This clonotype appeared a few times. V and J are TRBV20-1 and TRBJ1-5; 10 bases line up with TRBD1. The V gene end was trimmed by 0 bases and the J gene end by 4 bases; junction bases not matched to a gene: 3. The CDR3 consists of 15 residues. CDR1 and CDR2 from the germline V gene are DFQATT and SNEGSKA (reference sequence). CDR3 sequence (DNA): TGCAGTGCTAGAGATTGGGGACAGGGGAATCAGCCCCAGCATTTT. This translates into CSARDWGQGNQPQHF.

This rearrangement joins TRBV7-6 to TRBJ2-2, with 8 bases matching TRBD1. This CDR3 is built from 15 residues. Germline-derived CDR1 and CDR2 are SGHVS and FNYEAQ. Unmatched junction bases numbered 10, after V lost 5 bases and J lost 8 bases. DNA for the CDR3: TGTGCCAGCAGCCGTGACAGGGGCGCTGGGGGGGAGCTGTTTTTT. This translates into CASSRDRGAGGELFF.

This clonotype was observed a few times. The chain has TRBV20-1 and TRBJ1-6; D perhaps matches TRBD1 (5 bases). CDR1 is DFQATT, CDR2 SNEGSKA, per germline (reference sequence). Trimming shortened V by 5 bases and J by 10 bases, and 15 bases separated the two germline ends. CDR3 length: 13 residues. The CDR3 region has the DNA TGCAGTGCTGCACGGGGGATGAGATCACCCCTCCACTTT. The encoded protein is CSAARGMRSPLHF.

The CDR3 sequence is CASRDRAGGNQPQHF. The CDR3 DNA sequence: TGTGCCAGCCGGGACAGGGCCGGAGGCAATCAGCCCCAGCATTTT. The rearrangement uses TRBV19 and TRBJ1-5, with 9 nucleotides matching TRBD1. The CDR3 is 15 amino acids. Germline CDR1 and CDR2: LNHDA and SQIVND (reference sequence). V lost 9 bases to trimming and J lost 2 bases; unmatched junction nucleotides: 8. Full variable domain (outside the CDR3, taken from reference TRBV19 and TRBJ1-5): DGGITQSPKYLFRKEGQNVTLSCEQNLNHDAMYWYRQDPGQGLRLIYYSQIVNDFQKGDIAEGYSVSREKKESFPLTVTSAQKNPTAFYLCASRDRAGGNQPQHFGDGTRLSIL.

The rearrangement uses TRBV18 and TRBJ1-3; D perhaps matches TRBD1 (5 bases). This CDR3 contains 14 residues. Looked up from germline, CDR1 is KGHSH and CDR2 is LQKENI. Trimming left V 6 bases short and J 2 bases short, with 11 bases between. DNA for the CDR3: TGTGCCAGCTCTCAGGGAAGAACTGGAAACACCATATATTTT. It codes for CASSQGRTGNTIYF.

J is TRBJ2-7 and V is TRBV7-2, with D hard to call. The CDR3 sequence is 13 residues long. V was clipped by 2 bases and J by 3 bases, with 8 bases between them. Germline lookup yields CDR1 SGHTA and CDR2 FQGNSA. CDR3 sequence (DNA): TGTGCCAGCAGCTTATCAAGGATCTACGAGCAGTACTTC. Protein sequence: CASSLSRIYEQYF.

The rearrangement joins TRBV28 to TRBJ2-3; 11 bases agree with TRBD2. The CDR3 has 18 residues. CDR1 is MDHEN and CDR2 is SYDVKM in the germline V gene. V shed 1 base and J 0 bases; nucleotides not matched to a gene: 6. The CDR3 coding sequence is TGTGCCAGCAGTTTATTGGGGCTAGCGGGAGGTAGCACAGATACGCAGTATTTT. Protein: CASSLLGLAGGSTDTQYF.

The J gene is TRBJ2-5, the V gene TRBV2, with unresolved D. The germline V and J ends were trimmed by 6 bases and 5 bases, with 13 bases remaining between them. Germline CDR1 and CDR2: SNHLY and FYNNEI. This CDR3 is 13 amino acids long. The CDR3 DNA sequence: TGTGCCAGCAGCCGCAGGCCCTTGGAGACCCAGTACTTC. It specifies CASSRRPLETQYF.

The chain uses TRBV7-2 and TRBJ1-1; D is unclear. Germline V CDR1 and CDR2: SGHTA, FQGNSA. V was clipped by 1 base and J by 1 base, with 7 bases between them. CDR3 size: 14 residues. The CDR3 region is CASSLGPANTEAFF. The CDR3 nucleotides are TGTGCCAGCAGCTTAGGGCCAGCGAACACTGAAGCTTTCTTT.

Comment on this clonotype: The limits of the CDR3 on the DNA are not certain, so only TCRdb's listed CDR3 is given. This chain's CDR3 is CASTNQTSMYLCASSFAVGVWQYF. The chain joins TRBV11-2 to TRBJ2-7. CDR1 SGHAT and CDR2 FQNNGV come from the germline V gene. The CDR3 contains 24 residues when both ends are counted.

This clonotype has a handful of counts. The chain recombines TRBV28 with TRBJ1-6; the D is unclear. V was pared by 1 base and J by 5 bases, with 6 bases between. The CDR3 spans 14 residues. The germline gives CDR1 MDHEN, CDR2 SYDVKM. The CDR3 spells CASSLSRDNSPLHF. CDR3 sequence (DNA): TGTGCCAGCAGTTTATCCCGGGATAATTCACCCCTCCACTTT.

V gene TRBV24-1 combines with J gene TRBJ1-2; D gene unclear. The CDR3 has 14 amino acids. Germline values: CDR1 KGHDR, CDR2 SFDVKD. Between the trimmed V and J ends, which lost 0 bases and 5 bases, there was a span of 9 bases. The CDR3 sequence is CATSDLDTPYGYTF. The CDR3 bases are TGTGCCACCAGTGATTTGGACACTCCTTATGGCTACACCTTC.

This clonotype has a handful of counts. This chain links TRBV20-1 with TRBJ1-1; unclear D gene. Trimming took off 4 bases at V and 8 bases at J, with 17 bases between the two ends. Looked up from germline, CDR1 is DFQATT and CDR2 is SNEGSKA (reference sequence). The CDR3 is made up of 13 amino acids. The CDR3 DNA reads as TGCAGTGCTAACTCCCCTGCGGGCAGAGAAGCTTTCTTT. Its translation: CSANSPAGREAFF.

As concerns this clonotype: Germline and junction disagree at one end, which may indicate a read error. V usage is TRBV11-2 and J usage is TRBJ1-2, with D hard to call. The CDR3 loop spans 12 amino acids. Per germline, CDR1 SGHAT and CDR2 FQNNGV. The DNA for the CDR3 is TGTGCCACCAGCCCCGAGGGCTATAGCTACACCTTC. Translated, it gives CATSPEGYSYTF.

The V and J genes are TRBV20-1 and TRBJ2-3; D is unresolved. The CDR3 contains 11 residues. Germline-derived CDR1 and CDR2 are DFQATT and SNEGSKA (reference sequence). CDR3 sequence reads: CSLHQWNTQYF. DNA for the CDR3: TGCAGCCTACACCAGTGGAATACGCAGTATTTT.

In this sample, this clonotype turned up a few times. The rearrangement joins TRBV6-2 or TRBV6-3 to TRBJ1-1, with D unresolved. CDR1 and CDR2 (germline): MNHEY, SVGEGT. Trimming took off 0 bases at V and 4 bases at J, with 9 bases between the two ends. The CDR3 covers 14 residues. CDR3 nucleotide sequence: TGTGCCAGCAGTTACTCTGCCTGGGGCACTGAAGCTTTCTTT. Its translation: CASSYSAWGTEAFF.

The chain has TRBV20-1 and TRBJ1-1; 7 bases are a match to TRBD1. Germline V gene sequence: CDR1 DFQATT, CDR2 SNEGSKA (reference sequence). This CDR3 is built from 14 residues. The J segment lost 5 bases and the V segment lost 2 bases, leaving 8 bases of the junction unmatched. For the CDR3, the DNA is TGCAGTGCTAGAAGGTCAGGGGGGGTTACTGAAGCTTTCTTT. Translated, it gives CSARRSGGVTEAFF.

This clonotype came up a few times. J is TRBJ1-3 and V is TRBV7-9, with D perhaps TRBD1 (6 bases). The CDR3 runs 17 residues. Germline CDR1 and CDR2: SEHNR and FQNEAQ (reference sequence). V was pared by 4 bases and J by 0 bases, with 16 bases between. CDR3 coding DNA: TGTGCCAGCAGCTGGCCTCGGGGGGCTGCCTCTGGAAACACCATATATTTT. Its protein product is CASSWPRGAASGNTIYF.

The rearrangement links TRBV5-1 to TRBJ1-1; D perhaps matches TRBD1 (6 bases). The germline V gene encodes CDR1 SGHRS and CDR2 YFSETQ. V gave up 4 bases and J gave up 3 bases, with 16 bases separating them. This CDR3 contains 15 residues. CDR3 in amino acids: CASSTRGGADTEAFF. CDR3 DNA sequence: TGCGCCAGCAGCACCCGAGGGGGGGCGGACACTGAAGCTTTCTTT.

The V gene is TRBV5-4, the J gene TRBJ2-2, with 10 nucleotides matching TRBD1. CDR3 length: 16 residues. J lost 6 bases, V lost 4 bases, and 9 bases had no gene match. The germline V gene encodes CDR1 SGHNT and CDR2 YYREEE (reference sequence). The CDR3 sequence is CASSTRQGAGSGELFF. The DNA of the CDR3 is TGTGCCAGCAGCACTCGACAGGGGGCGGGGTCCGGGGAGCTGTTTTTT.

The CDR3, as DNA: TGTGCCAGCAGACTAGCGGGAGACAATTACAATGAGCAGTTCTTC. Protein: CASRLAGDNYNEQFF. The V and J genes are TRBV6-2 or TRBV6-3 and TRBJ2-1; 11 bases align to TRBD2. J lost 4 bases, V lost 6 bases, and 5 bases had no gene match. The CDR3 contains 15 residues. Germline V gene sequence: CDR1 MNHEY, CDR2 SVGEGT.

V usage is TRBV6-1 and J usage is TRBJ1-6; 8 bases agree with TRBD1. CDR1 is MNHNS, CDR2 SASEGT, per germline. The CDR3 contains 13 residues. J was trimmed by 7 bases and V by 9 bases; bases with no gene match: 5. The CDR3 DNA is TGTGCCAGTCGACAGGGGTCAAATTCACCCCTCCACTTT. As protein: CASRQGSNSPLHF.

The rearrangement links TRBV28 to TRBJ1-5, with D tentatively TRBD1 (5 bases). The CDR3 totals 17 residues. With 7 bases removed from V and 1 base from J, the gap between germline ends came to 20 bases. From germline, CDR1 is MDHEN and CDR2 SYDVKM. This CDR3 reads CASTPSRWGASNQPQHF. The CDR3, as DNA: TGTGCCAGCACCCCCTCCCGCTGGGGCGCGAGCAATCAGCCCCAGCATTTT.

V and J are TRBV20-1 and TRBJ2-3; 8 nucleotides align to TRBD2. The CDR3 covers 14 residues. CDR1 is DFQATT, CDR2 SNEGSKA, per germline (reference sequence). The V and J ends lost 2 bases and 1 base, in that order; junction bases with no gene match: 2. CDR3 sequence: CSARSGSGTDTQYF. CDR3 nucleotides: TGCAGTGCTAGAAGCGGGAGTGGCACAGATACGCAGTATTTT.